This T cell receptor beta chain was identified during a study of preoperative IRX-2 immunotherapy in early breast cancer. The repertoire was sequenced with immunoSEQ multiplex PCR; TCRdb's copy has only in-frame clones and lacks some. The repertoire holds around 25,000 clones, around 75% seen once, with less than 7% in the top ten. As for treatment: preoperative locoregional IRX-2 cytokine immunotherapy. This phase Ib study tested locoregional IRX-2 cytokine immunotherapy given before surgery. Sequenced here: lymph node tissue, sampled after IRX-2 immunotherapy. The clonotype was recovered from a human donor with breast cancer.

The CDR3 spells CATSRGWGSSYNEQFF. CDR3 DNA sequence: TGTGCCACCAGCAGGGGTTGGGGGAGCTCCTACAATGAGCAGTTCTTC. The rearrangement links TRBV15 to TRBJ2-1, with D perhaps being TRBD1 or TRBD2 (5 bases each). The CDR3 spans 16 residues. Germline V gene data show CDR1 as LNHNV and CDR2 as YYDKDF (reference sequence). Trimming took off 3 bases at V and 0 bases at J, with 12 bases between the two ends. Combining the CDR3 with reference TRBV15 and TRBJ2-1 gives the whole variable domain DAMVIQNPRYQVTQFGKPVTLSCSQTLNHNVMYWYQQKSSQAPKLLFHYYDKDFNNEADTPDNFQSRRPNTSFCFLDIRSPGLGDTAMYLCATSRGWGSSYNEQFFGPGTRLTVL.